A single T cell receptor (beta chain) is shown here with its context. Its target is not known. This sample is drawn from a study of T-cell memory formation after mild COVID-19. Whole-study results and caveats: Some clones that responded were present in memory (sampled pre-infection), which suggests cross-reactive memory joined.

TCRdb ran MiXCR on the 5' RACE reads and lists one entry per CDR3 protein. The sample carries 250,000 to 350,000 distinct CDR3 sequences, approximately 15% recorded once. The specimen was PBMCs or a T cell subset sorted from them (not recorded which). This receptor was identified in a man aged 18 to 30 who had mild COVID-19 (a few samples of this study predate the infection). Cell type and time point are not known.

The CDR3 DNA sequence: TGTGCCATCAGTGCAGGCCAGGGCGACACCTACGAGCAGTACTTC. Protein: CAISAGQGDTYEQYF. V and J are TRBV10-3 and TRBJ2-7, with D perhaps matching TRBD1 (5 bases). The V end was cut by 4 bases, the J end by 2 bases, with 15 bases between. CDR1 and CDR2 from the germline V gene are ENHRY and SYGVKD. The CDR3 runs 15 residues.